Sequencing of this T cell receptor beta chain was carried out in a study of shared clonotypes between healthy human individuals. Study-wide results and limits: Donor scarcity curtailed the genetic and exposure-history diversity represented herein. An effect of sequencing depth on clonotype sharing among donors was expected. Blood alone was sampled, and tissue repertoires likely differ.

Unmatched junction bases numbered 3, after V lost 4 bases and J lost 2 bases. CDR3 length: 14 amino acids. Germline CDR1 SGHTA, CDR2 FQGTGA. In the source study's methods: Junction-only sequences without quality scores came from ImmunoSEQ, so filtering differed. TCRdb's table, derived via immunoSEQ multiplex PCR, lists solely in-frame clones and lacks some. Clone size and V and J calls were adopted from that table, with D and trimming inferred from the DNA. The repertoire includes about 92,000 clones, roughly half of them detected once, and over 13% sits in the top ten. This clone has more than one count but fewer than ten. Antigen: not known. A much larger clone lies a single base off, so this may be a read error.

This chain joins TRBV7-3 and TRBJ2-3, with TRBD2 matching 7 bases. Sequencing used PBMCs. This TCR was recovered from a woman in her thirties or forties in good health. Some clones in this sample may be carry-over from other donors' samples. CDR3 sequence: CASSSGTTTDTQYF. CDR3 bases: TGTGCCAGCAGCTCCGGGACTACCACAGATACGCAGTATTTT.